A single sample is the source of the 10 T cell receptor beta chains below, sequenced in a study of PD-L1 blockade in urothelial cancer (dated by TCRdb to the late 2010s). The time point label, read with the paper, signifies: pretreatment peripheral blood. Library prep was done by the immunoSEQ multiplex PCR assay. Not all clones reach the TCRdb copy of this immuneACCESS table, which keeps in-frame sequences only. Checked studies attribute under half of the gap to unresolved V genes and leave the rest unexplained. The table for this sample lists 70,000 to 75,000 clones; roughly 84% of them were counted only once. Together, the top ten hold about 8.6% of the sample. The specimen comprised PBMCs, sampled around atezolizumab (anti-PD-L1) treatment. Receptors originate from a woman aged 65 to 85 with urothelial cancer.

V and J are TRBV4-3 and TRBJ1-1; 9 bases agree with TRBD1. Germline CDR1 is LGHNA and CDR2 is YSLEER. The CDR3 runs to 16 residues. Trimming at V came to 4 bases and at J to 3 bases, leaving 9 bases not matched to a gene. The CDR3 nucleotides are TGCGCCAGCAGCCCGGACAGGGGCCTCTTTGACACTGAAGCTTTCTTT. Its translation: CASSPDRGLFDTEAFF.

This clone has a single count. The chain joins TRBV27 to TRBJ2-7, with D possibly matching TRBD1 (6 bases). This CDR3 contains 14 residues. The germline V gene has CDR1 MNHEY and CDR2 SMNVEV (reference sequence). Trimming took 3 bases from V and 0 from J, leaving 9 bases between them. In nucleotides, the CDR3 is TGTGCCAGCAGTTTGAACAGGGCCTCCTACGAGCAGTACTTC. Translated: CASSLNRASYEQYF.

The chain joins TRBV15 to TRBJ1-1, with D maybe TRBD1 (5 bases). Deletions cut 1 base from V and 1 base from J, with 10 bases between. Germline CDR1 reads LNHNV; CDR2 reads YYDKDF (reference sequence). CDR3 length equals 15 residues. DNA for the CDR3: TGTGCCACCAGCAGAGTTGGGGGGTGGAACACTGAAGCTTTCTTT. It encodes CATSRVGGWNTEAFF.

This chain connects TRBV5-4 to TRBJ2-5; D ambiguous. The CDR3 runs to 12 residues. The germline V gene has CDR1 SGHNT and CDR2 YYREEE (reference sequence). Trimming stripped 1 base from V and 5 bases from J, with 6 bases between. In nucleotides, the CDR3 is TGTGCCAGCAGCTTGTCCCAGGAGACCCAGTACTTC. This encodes CASSLSQETQYF.

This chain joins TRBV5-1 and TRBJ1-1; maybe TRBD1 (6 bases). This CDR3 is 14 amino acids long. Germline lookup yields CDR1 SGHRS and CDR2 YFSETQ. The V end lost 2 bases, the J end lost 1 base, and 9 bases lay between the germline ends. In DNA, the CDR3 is TGCGCCAGCAGCTTAACAGGGCGGAACACTGAAGCTTTCTTT. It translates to CASSLTGRNTEAFF. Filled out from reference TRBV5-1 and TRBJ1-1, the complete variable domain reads KAGVTQTPRYLIKTRGQQVTLSCSPISGHRSVSWYQQTPGQGLQFLFEYFSETQRNKGNFPGRFSGRQFSNSRSEMNVSTLELGDSALYLCASSLTGRNTEAFFGQGTRLTVV.

The CDR3 here is CASSSASVYETQYF. The CDR3 nucleotides are TGTGCCAGCTCATCAGCGTCAGTTTACGAGACCCAGTACTTC. The J gene is TRBJ2-5, the V gene TRBV18, with D unclear. V gave up 5 bases and J gave up 5 bases, with 15 bases separating them. Germline values: CDR1 KGHSH, CDR2 LQKENI. The CDR3 runs to 14 residues.

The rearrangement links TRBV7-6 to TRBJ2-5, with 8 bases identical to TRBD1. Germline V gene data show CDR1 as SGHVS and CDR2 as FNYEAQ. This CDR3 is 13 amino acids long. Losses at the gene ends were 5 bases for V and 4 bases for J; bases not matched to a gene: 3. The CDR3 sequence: CASSPDRGETQYF. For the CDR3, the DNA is TGTGCCAGCAGCCCCGACAGGGGAGAGACCCAGTACTTC.

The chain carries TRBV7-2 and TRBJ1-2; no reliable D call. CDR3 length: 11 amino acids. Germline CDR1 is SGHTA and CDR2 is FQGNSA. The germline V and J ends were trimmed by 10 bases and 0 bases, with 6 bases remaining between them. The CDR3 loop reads CAIQSNYGYTF. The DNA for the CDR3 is TGTGCCATCCAGTCTAACTATGGCTACACCTTC.

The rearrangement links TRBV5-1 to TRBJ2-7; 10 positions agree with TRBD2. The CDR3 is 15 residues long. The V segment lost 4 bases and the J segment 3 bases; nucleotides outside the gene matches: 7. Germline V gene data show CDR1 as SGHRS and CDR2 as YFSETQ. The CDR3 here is CASSPVLAGNYEQYF. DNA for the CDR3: TGCGCCAGCAGCCCGGTACTAGCGGGAAACTACGAGCAGTACTTC.

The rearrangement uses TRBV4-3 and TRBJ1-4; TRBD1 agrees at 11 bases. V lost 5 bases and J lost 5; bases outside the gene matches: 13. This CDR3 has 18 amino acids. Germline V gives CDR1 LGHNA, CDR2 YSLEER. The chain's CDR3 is CASSEGQGARWENEKLFF. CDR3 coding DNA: TGCGCCAGCAGCGAAGGACAGGGGGCCCGTTGGGAAAATGAAAAACTGTTTTTT.